One sample yielded the 3 T cell receptor beta chains listed below, sequenced in a study of CXCR3-negative and CXCR3-positive naive CD8 T cells. Through 5' RACE with UMI labels, the TRB cDNA libraries were prepared. From the 5' RACE reads, TCRdb lists one entry per CDR3 protein and no DNA. The listing contains about 120,000 distinct CDR3 sequences. Sequencing was performed on naive CXCR3- CD8+ T cells from blood. The sample's subset: CD45RO-CCR7+CD27+CD95- naive CD8+ T cells lacking CXCR3 (TNR3-). The receptors were gathered from a human donor in good health. Some clones in this sample may be carry-over from other donors' samples.

The V call is TRBV29-1, the J call TRBJ2-5; the TCRdb call, TRBD2, lacks DNA for checking. The germline V gene encodes CDR1 SQVTM and CDR2 ANQGSEA. The CDR3 length is 14 residues. CDR3 residues: CSVELAGAGETQYF.

The rearrangement links TRBV5-5 to TRBJ2-1; TCRdb lists TRBD2, though no DNA is available to test this call. Germline lookup yields CDR1 SGHKS and CDR2 YYEKEE (reference sequence). The CDR3 extends over 15 amino acids. The CDR3 spells CASSLGLAGDNEQFF. The variable domain in full, with the rest retrieved from reference TRBV5-5 and TRBJ2-1, is DAGVTQSPTHLIKTRGQQVTLRCSPISGHKSVSWYQQVLGQGPQFIFQYYEKEERGRGNFPDRFSARQFPNYSSELNVNALLLGDSALYLCASSLGLAGDNEQFFGPGTRLTVL.

The chain couples TRBV7-9 to TRBJ1-1. The CDR3 spans 12 residues. Germline CDR1 SEHNR, CDR2 FQNEAQ (reference sequence). CDR3 amino acids: CASSGNPEVAFF.